The rows below give T cell receptor beta chains drawn from one sample of a study of blood T cell repertoires in COVID-19. The repertoire was sequenced with immunoSEQ multiplex PCR; TCRdb's copy has only in-frame clones and lacks some. The sample holds tens of thousands of clones, under 90% seen once. Sequencing was done on a sample of peripheral blood. The receptors shown here come from a man between 50 and 59 years old with active COVID-19. CDR3s include the opening cysteine and the closing phenylalanine or tryptophan. A D gene is named only where the DNA matches it firmly. The listing skips clone size in some rows; elsewhere it reads once, few, many or a size class.

d_call: NA
clone_size: few
v_call: TRBV1
j_call: TRBJ2-7
cdr3_nt: TGCACCAGCACACCCTACCTCCCGACTAGCGGGGTTACCTACGAGCAGTACTTC
cdr3_aa: CTSTPYLPTSGVTYEQYF

d_call: TRBD2
clone_size: few
v_call: TRBV3-1/TRBV3-2
j_call: TRBJ2-1
cdr3_nt: TGTGCCAGCAGCCCCCCGCTAGCGGGAGACTTAAGGAGCTACAATGAGCAGTTCTTC
cdr3_aa: CASSPPLAGDLRSYNEQFF

d_call: NA
clone_size: NA
v_call: TRBV6-2/TRBV6-3
j_call: TRBJ1-1
cdr3_nt: TGTGCCAGCAGTACGCGGGAGGGAAGATTGGGCACTGAAGCTTTCTTT
cdr3_aa: CASSTREGRLGTEAFF

d_call: TRBD2
clone_size: NA
v_call: TRBV5-1
j_call: TRBJ2-3
cdr3_nt: TGCGCCAGCAGGAGGGTGGCGGGAGGGCCCGGAGATACGCAGTATTTT
cdr3_aa: CASRRVAGGPGDTQYF

d_call: TRBD1
clone_size: NA
v_call: TRBV18
j_call: TRBJ2-3
cdr3_nt: TGTGCCAGCTCACCACAGTATGGGACAGGGCTTTCTGAAGATACGCAGTATTTT
cdr3_aa: CASSPQYGTGLSEDTQYF

d_call: NA
clone_size: NA
v_call: TRBV7-9
j_call: TRBJ1-1
cdr3_nt: TGTGCCAGCAGCTTAGCGCTAAGAACTGAAGCTTTCTTT
cdr3_aa: CASSLALRTEAFF

d_call: NA
clone_size: NA
v_call: TRBV7-3
j_call: TRBJ2-2
cdr3_nt: TGTGCCAGCAGCTCGACGGGGACACCAAACACCGGGGAGCTGTTTTTT
cdr3_aa: CASSSTGTPNTGELFF

d_call: NA
clone_size: NA
v_call: TRBV9
j_call: TRBJ2-7
cdr3_nt: TGTGCCAGCAGCCCCGGGTCCCCCAACATGGTAACAAGGTACGAGCAGTACTTC
cdr3_aa: CASSPGSPNMVTRYEQYF

d_call: NA
clone_size: NA
v_call: TRBV7-2
j_call: TRBJ1-2
cdr3_nt: TGTGCCAGCAGCTTCTTAGTCTATGGCTACACCTTC
cdr3_aa: CASSFLVYGYTF

d_call: NA
clone_size: NA
v_call: TRBV20-1
j_call: TRBJ1-1
cdr3_nt: TGCAGTGCTAGTTGGCAGAGGGAAGCTTTCTTT
cdr3_aa: CSASWQREAFF

d_call: TRBD2
clone_size: NA
v_call: TRBV18
j_call: TRBJ2-3
cdr3_nt: TGTGCCAGCTCACCACAACGGGGGGGCCCCACAGATACGCAGTATTTT
cdr3_aa: CASSPQRGGPTDTQYF

d_call: NA
clone_size: NA
v_call: TRBV7-9
j_call: TRBJ2-4
cdr3_nt: TGTGCCAGCAGCTTAGTCCGGGGCAAAAACATTCAGTACTTC
cdr3_aa: CASSLVRGKNIQYF

d_call: NA
clone_size: NA
v_call: TRBV3-1/TRBV3-2
j_call: TRBJ2-3
cdr3_nt: TGTGCCAGCAGCCAAGAACAGGCCACAGATACGCAGTATTTT
cdr3_aa: CASSQEQATDTQYF